This TCR beta chain emerged from a study of blood T cell repertoires in COVID-19. Turning to the study itself: The United States, Italy and Spain supplied acute and convalescent COVID-19 samples. PBMCs, B-cell-depleted T cells, or T cells provided the cDNA or gDNA that made up the material.

Across 24 US areas, participants ranged in age from 18 to 89 years. In the authors' methods: Reference gene primer amplification yielded estimated nucleated cell counts. Some clones are missing from TCRdb's copy, which holds only in-frame ones; the method was immunoSEQ multiplex PCR. That table furnishes V, J and clone size, whereas the DNA furnished D and trimming. The sample yields roughly 250,000 clones, roughly 93% seen once. Per germline, CDR1 MDHEN and CDR2 SYDVKM. This CDR3 is 15 amino acids long. Trimming stripped 10 bases from V and 2 bases from J, with 17 bases between. The TCR comes from a woman aged 35 to 49 with acute COVID-19. This chain uses TRBV28 with TRBJ2-2; D is possibly TRBD1 (6 bases). The sample comprised PBMCs or T cells enriched from blood (not recorded which). CDR3 residues: CATSDSILNTGELFF. The CDR3, as DNA: TGTGCCACCTCGGACAGCATCTTAAACACCGGGGAGCTGTTTTTT.